These 26 T cell receptor beta chains share one sample of origin, sequenced in a study of CD8+CD57+ T cells in acquired aplastic anemia. Genomic DNA acted as the template from which TCR beta VDJ combination and CDR3 sequence profiling were carried out. Each CDR3 protein gets one entry after TCRdb re-called the reads with MiXCR. This repertoire shows roughly 80,000 distinct CDR3 sequences, just over 70% found once; its top ten account for 80% to 90%. Selection for sequencing was limited to patients who had shown CD8+CD57+ cell expansion by flow cytometry. The sequenced material came from sorted CD4+, CD8+, or CD8+CD57+ T cells (not recorded which) from PBMCs. The receptors originated from a human donor with aplastic anemia.

The chain employs TRBV15 and TRBJ1-3; D uncertain. CDR1 and CDR2 from the germline V gene are LNHNV and YYDKDF (reference sequence). Trimming removed 1 base at V and 2 bases at J, with 12 bases between. The CDR3 length is 16 residues. Here the CDR3 DNA reads TGTGCCACCAGCAGAGGAGGCACGAAGGCTGGAAACACCATATATTTT. It specifies CATSRGGTKAGNTIYF. The full variable domain, with the rest looked up from reference TRBV15 and TRBJ1-3, is DAMVIQNPRYQVTQFGKPVTLSCSQTLNHNVMYWYQQKSSQAPKLLFHYYDKDFNNEADTPDNFQSRRPNTSFCFLDIRSPGLGDTAMYLCATSRGGTKAGNTIYFGEGSWLTVV.

The chain recombines TRBV19 with TRBJ2-7, with a possible D match to TRBD1 (6 bases). V lost 1 base and J lost 7, with 14 bases in between. CDR1 is LNHDA, CDR2 SQIVND, per germline (reference sequence). The CDR3 covers 14 residues. The CDR3 sequence: CASSIGQDLREQYF. The CDR3 DNA reads TGTGCCAGTAGTATAGGACAGGACCTAAGGGAGCAGTACTTC.

This chain joins TRBV25-1 and TRBJ2-7; D possibly corresponds to TRBD1 (5 bases). CDR1 and CDR2 (germline): MGHDK, SYGVNS. Trimming removed 0 bases at V and 12 bases at J, with 15 bases between. CDR3 length equals 13 residues. The CDR3 spells CASSEYRTRALYF. The CDR3 coding sequence is TGTGCCAGCAGTGAATATCGGACAAGGGCCCTGTACTTC.

The rearrangement uses TRBV29-1 and TRBJ1-1, with no clear D. Trimming stripped 5 bases from V and 3 bases from J, with 10 bases between. Germline CDR1 SQVTM, CDR2 ANQGSEA. CDR3 length: 12 residues. CDR3 coding DNA: TGCAGCGTTAGAGGCTCCTACACTGAAGCTTTCTTT. This codes for CSVRGSYTEAFF.

This clonotype was counted only a few times. The chain uses TRBV2 and TRBJ1-2; tentative D call: TRBD1 (6 bases). V was shortened by 8 bases and J by 2 bases, with 15 bases between the two germline ends. Germline CDR1 reads SNHLY; CDR2 reads FYNNEI. There are 14 residues in the CDR3. The CDR3 nucleotides read TGTGCCAGCGGCAGGTCGGGGGCCAACTATGGCTACACCTTC. The encoded protein is CASGRSGANYGYTF.

This chain joins TRBV20-1 and TRBJ1-1; D unresolved. Trimming removed 3 bases at V and 1 base at J, with 9 bases between. This CDR3 is 13 amino acids long. Per the germline V gene, CDR1 is DFQATT and CDR2 is SNEGSKA (reference sequence). The CDR3 protein is CSARSDTNTEAFF. The CDR3 DNA sequence: TGCAGTGCTAGGTCGGATACGAACACTGAAGCTTTCTTT.

V gene TRBV19 combines with J gene TRBJ1-6; perhaps TRBD1 as D (6 bases). Germline V lookup: CDR1 LNHDA, CDR2 SQIVND (reference sequence). V gave up 7 bases and J gave up 9 bases, with 25 bases separating them. CDR3 length: 17 residues. CDR3 bases: TGTGCCAGTACCGACTCACCCAACAGGGTAGTCGGTTCACCCCTCCACTTT. Protein: CASTDSPNRVVGSPLHF.

This clonotype was observed at least ten times. This chain joins TRBV5-1 and TRBJ2-1; 7 bases are a match to TRBD1. CDR3 length equals 14 residues. The V gene's germline CDR1 is SGHRS and CDR2 YFSETQ. With V trimmed by 5 bases and J by 7 bases, 9 bases remained unmatched. In DNA form, the CDR3 reads TGCGCCAGCAGGCTGAGGGGGCGGCTGAATGAGCAGTTCTTC. Its protein product is CASRLRGRLNEQFF.

The chain carries TRBV7-9 and TRBJ2-2; tentatively, D is TRBD1 (6 bases). Germline V gives CDR1 SEHNR, CDR2 FQNEAQ (reference sequence). V gave up 4 bases and J gave up 7 bases, with 10 bases separating them. The CDR3 is made up of 13 amino acids. The CDR3 sequence: CASSSGASGELFF. The DNA of the CDR3 is TGTGCCAGCAGCTCAGGGGCAAGCGGGGAGCTGTTTTTT.

The chain has TRBV19 and TRBJ2-7, with D tentatively TRBD1 (7 bases). Trimming took 4 bases from V and 2 from J, leaving 21 bases between them. The CDR3 has 17 amino acids. The germline V gene has CDR1 LNHDA and CDR2 SQIVND (reference sequence). CDR3 bases: TGTGCCAGTAGTAGGACCACACAGGGGAGGCGGGCCTACGAGCAGTACTTC. Its translation is CASSRTTQGRRAYEQYF.

The chain uses TRBV7-3 and TRBJ2-5, with a possible D match to TRBD1 (5 bases). Deletions cut 6 bases from V and 2 bases from J, with 10 bases between. CDR3 size: 13 residues. Germline loops: CDR1 SGHTA, CDR2 FQGTGA. CDR3 protein: CASSSQGQETQYF. In DNA form, the CDR3 reads TGTGCCAGCAGTTCGCAGGGACAAGAGACCCAGTACTTC.

In its sample, this clonotype was seen many times. The chain combines TRBV27 with TRBJ2-1; D call uncertain. V shed 6 bases and J shed 3 bases, with 9 bases lying between them. Germline loops: CDR1 MNHEY, CDR2 SMNVEV (reference sequence). CDR3 length: 13 amino acids. CDR3 bases: TGTGCCAGCAGCTTAGTCCTCTACAATGAGCAGTTCTTC. Translating gives CASSLVLYNEQFF.

This clonotype showed up just a few times. This sequence joins TRBV10-3 and TRBJ2-7, with D perhaps matching TRBD2 (6 bases). Looked up from germline, CDR1 is ENHRY and CDR2 is SYGVKD. V was clipped by 4 bases and J by 3 bases, with 10 bases between them. This CDR3 comprises 13 residues. CDR3 coding DNA: TGTGCCATCAGTGGGACTACCCTCTACGAGCAGTACTTC. It encodes CAISGTTLYEQYF.

Regarding this clonotype: The junction does not match germline at one end; this may be a read error. This chain's CDR3 is CASSGRPQETQYF. The CDR3 DNA reads TGCGCCAGCAGTGGTCGTCCCCAAGAGACCCAGTACTTC. The chain combines TRBV19 with TRBJ2-5; no reliable D call. Germline loops: CDR1 LNHDA, CDR2 SQIVND (reference sequence). This CDR3 has 13 amino acids.

The V gene is TRBV29-1, the J gene TRBJ1-1; D may be TRBD1 (6 bases). The CDR3 sequence is 14 residues long. The V end lost 2 bases, the J end lost 11 bases, and 21 bases lay between the germline ends. Germline CDR1 is SQVTM and CDR2 is ANQGSEA. The CDR3 coding sequence is TGCAGCGTTGAACGCCCAGGGGCTACTCTGTACGCTTTCTTT. Its protein is CSVERPGATLYAFF.

The chain's CDR3 is CASSAGRTNEKLFF. As DNA, the CDR3 is TGCGCCAGCAGCGCGGGACGGACGAATGAAAAACTGTTTTTT. The V gene is TRBV5-1, the J gene TRBJ1-4; tentatively, D is TRBD1 (5 bases). Germline V lookup: CDR1 SGHRS, CDR2 YFSETQ. This CDR3 comprises 14 residues. V gave up 4 bases and J gave up 5 bases, with 12 bases separating them. Full variable domain (missing parts from reference TRBV5-1 and TRBJ1-4): KAGVTQTPRYLIKTRGQQVTLSCSPISGHRSVSWYQQTPGQGLQFLFEYFSETQRNKGNFPGRFSGRQFSNSRSEMNVSTLELGDSALYLCASSAGRTNEKLFFGSGTQLSVL.

This clonotype was recorded at least ten times. J is TRBJ2-1 and V is TRBV2; the D call may be TRBD1 or TRBD2 (5 bases each). The V end lost 7 bases, the J end lost 8 bases, and 15 bases lay between the germline ends. Germline CDR1 SNHLY, CDR2 FYNNEI. This CDR3 contains 13 residues. The CDR3 bases are TGTGCCAGCACGGACGGGATAGGGGATGAGCAGTTCTTC. The encoded protein is CASTDGIGDEQFF.

J is TRBJ2-7 and V is TRBV5-8; 7 bases align to TRBD1. Germline V gives CDR1 SGHTS, CDR2 YDEGEE. The CDR3 extends over 15 amino acids. Germline trimming cut 5 bases from V and 1 base from J; bases unmatched to any gene: 9. The CDR3 region is CASSAFDRESYEQYF. The CDR3, as DNA: TGTGCCAGCAGTGCGTTTGACAGGGAGTCCTACGAGCAGTACTTC.

The chain carries TRBV20-1 and TRBJ2-5, with D uncertain. V shed 3 bases and J shed 5 bases, with 7 bases lying between them. CDR1 DFQATT and CDR2 SNEGSKA come from the germline V gene (reference sequence). This CDR3 is 11 amino acids long. This CDR3 reads CSASIGETQYF. The CDR3 DNA is TGCAGTGCTAGTATCGGGGAGACCCAGTACTTC.

This clonotype has a count of ten or more. The V and J genes are TRBV4-1 and TRBJ2-7; 8 bases line up with TRBD1. The V segment lost 1 base and the J segment 3 bases; nucleotides outside the gene matches: 8. Germline CDR1 MGHRA, CDR2 YSYEKL. CDR3 size: 16 residues. The DNA of the CDR3 is TGCGCCAGCAGCCAAGGGGGCACAGGGGGAGGCTACGAGCAGTACTTC. Translating gives CASSQGGTGGGYEQYF.

The rearrangement joins TRBV2 to TRBJ1-1, with no clear D. V lost 5 bases to trimming and J lost 11 bases, with 15 bases between them. Germline CDR1 is SNHLY and CDR2 is FYNNEI. The CDR3 has 12 amino acids. The CDR3 DNA reads TGTGCCAGCAGTCCTAGACTGGGAACGGCTTTCTTT. Protein sequence: CASSPRLGTAFF.

V usage is TRBV19 and J usage is TRBJ2-7, with TRBD1 matching 8 bases. V lost 6 bases to trimming and J lost 2 bases; unmatched junction nucleotides: 3. The CDR3 length is 13 residues. Germline CDR1 is LNHDA and CDR2 is SQIVND (reference sequence). This chain's CDR3 is CASRRTGTYEQYF. The CDR3 DNA is TGTGCCAGTAGGAGGACAGGGACCTACGAGCAGTACTTC.

The table lists this clonotype with a few counts. This CDR3 is CSVGGPGQGADEQYF. In DNA form, the CDR3 reads TGCAGCGTTGGAGGCCCAGGGCAGGGGGCCGACGAGCAGTACTTC. The chain has TRBV29-1 and TRBJ2-7; 8 bases align to TRBD1. The V segment lost 4 bases and the J segment 5 bases; nucleotides outside the gene matches: 13. This CDR3 has 15 amino acids. Per the germline V gene, CDR1 is SQVTM and CDR2 is ANQGSEA.

This clonotype was picked up one time. This chain joins TRBV29-1 and TRBJ2-1, with unresolved D. This CDR3 contains 10 residues. Germline V gene lookup returns CDR1 SQVTM and CDR2 ANQGSEA. V lost 7 bases, J lost 8 bases, and 9 bases lay in between. The CDR3 loop reads CSAKYDEQFF. CDR3 in DNA: TGCAGCGCTAAGTATGATGAGCAGTTCTTC.

The chain is built from TRBV7-9 and TRBJ2-7; D not certain. The CDR3 is made up of 13 amino acids. V lost 3 bases, J lost 2 bases, and 8 bases lay in between. In germline, CDR1 is SEHNR, CDR2 FQNEAQ (reference sequence). The CDR3 sequence is CASSFLGPYEQYF. CDR3 coding DNA: TGTGCCAGCAGCTTTTTAGGACCCTACGAGCAGTACTTC.

This clonotype showed up just once. The J gene is TRBJ1-6, the V gene TRBV4-1; D uncertain. This CDR3 is built from 14 residues. Germline V lookup: CDR1 MGHRA, CDR2 YSYEKL. V was shortened by 4 bases and J by 6 bases, with 10 bases between the two germline ends. As DNA, the CDR3 is TGCGCCAGCAGCCTAAAGGGTTTTAATTCACCCCTCCACTTT. It specifies CASSLKGFNSPLHF.